This is a list of T cell receptor beta chains from one sample in a study. TCRdb re-analysed the 5' RACE reads in MiXCR, keeping a single row per CDR3 protein. The sample lists over 40,000 distinct CDR3 sequences, approximately 22% occurring once. Sequences were obtained from Tregs sorted from blood. These receptors all stem from a female donor with breast cancer. CDR3s include the opening cysteine and the closing phenylalanine or tryptophan. A D gene is named only where the DNA matches it firmly. Clone size, where shown, is once, few, many, or a class for clones that have expanded.

J,D,size,V,length,CDR3,DNA
TRBJ1-4,.,.,TRBV20-1,15,CSATDRGGSDEKLFF,TGCAGTGCTACTGATAGAGGGGGGTCGGATGAAAAACTGTTTTTT
TRBJ2-2,TRBD2,.,TRBV7-2,18,CASSLVVLGLARAGELFF,TGTGCCAGCAGCTTAGTTGTCCTGGGACTAGCACGAGCCGGGGAGCTGTTTTTT
TRBJ2-7,TRBD2,many,TRBV6-5,16,CASSYQGGLAGYEQYF,TGTGCCAGCAGTTACCAGGGGGGACTAGCGGGATACGAGCAGTACTTC
TRBJ1-5,.,many,TRBV2,12,CASSDGNQPQHF,TGTGCCAGCAGTGATGGCAATCAGCCCCAGCATTTT
TRBJ2-7,TRBD2,few,TRBV7-2,17,CASSTFLAVLSSYEQYF,TGTGCCAGCAGCACGTTCCTAGCGGTTCTAAGCTCCTACGAGCAGTACTTC
TRBJ1-3,TRBD1,.,TRBV28,15,CASGNTGVPGNTIYF,TGTGCCAGCGGTAACACAGGGGTTCCTGGAAACACCATATATTTT
TRBJ2-1,TRBD2,.,TRBV19,15,CASSIGGRAYNEQFF,TGTGCCAGTAGTATAGGGGGGAGGGCCTACAATGAGCAGTTCTTC
TRBJ2-3,.,many,TRBV9,15,CASSVVGGETDTQYF,TGTGCCAGCAGCGTAGTTGGAGGGGAGACAGATACGCAGTATTTT
TRBJ2-7,TRBD2,few,TRBV7-2,15,CASSLFLAETLEQYF,TGTGCCAGCAGCTTATTCCTAGCGGAGACCCTTGAGCAGTACTTC
TRBJ1-1,.,few,TRBV3-1,13,CASSQAWGLGAFF,TGTGCCAGCAGCCAAGCCTGGGGGCTAGGAGCTTTCTTT
TRBJ2-5,.,.,TRBV3-1,14,CASSQDIGEETQYF,TGTGCCAGCAGCCAAGACATTGGGGAAGAGACCCAGTACTTC
TRBJ2-3,.,few,TRBV7-9,14,CASSPWQEEDTQYF,TGTGCCAGCAGCCCGTGGCAGGAGGAAGATACGCAGTATTTT
TRBJ2-3,.,few,TRBV6-1,14,CATEPLGSTDTQYF,TGTGCCACCGAGCCCCTTGGGAGCACAGATACGCAGTATTTT
TRBJ2-6,TRBD1,many,TRBV5-4,16,CASSLAQGPGANVLTF,TGTGCCAGCAGCTTGGCACAGGGGCCTGGGGCCAACGTCCTGACTTTC
TRBJ1-1,.,.,TRBV5-6,14,CASSLATGRTEAFF,TGTGCCAGCAGCTTAGCTACAGGGCGGACTGAAGCTTTCTTT
TRBJ1-2,.,many,TRBV4-1,14,CASSQVRLIGGYTF,TGCGCCAGCAGCCAGGTCAGGTTAATCGGGGGCTACACCTTC
TRBJ1-2,.,few,TRBV20-1,14,CSASTGGSGYGYTF,TGCAGTGCATCGACGGGAGGGTCTGGCTATGGCTACACCTTC
TRBJ1-2,.,.,TRBV3-1,15,CASSQDQAGIYGYTF,TGTGCCAGCAGCCAAGATCAGGCAGGAATCTATGGCTACACCTTC
TRBJ2-5,.,many,TRBV20-1,13,CSARPTGRETQYF,TGCAGTGCTAGACCGACAGGGAGGGAGACCCAGTACTTC
TRBJ2-1,.,many,TRBV5-1,17,CASGTKLGYRVGNEQFF,TGCGCCAGCGGCACAAAACTCGGTTACAGGGTGGGGAATGAGCAGTTCTTC
TRBJ2-3,TRBD1,.,TRBV6-5,14,CTSSMDRGSDTQYF,TGTACCAGCAGTATGGACAGGGGGTCAGATACGCAGTATTTT
TRBJ2-3,TRBD2,.,TRBV5-1,14,CASSSLAVTDTQYF,TGCGCCAGCAGTTCCCTAGCGGTCACAGATACGCAGTATTTT
TRBJ2-3,TRBD2,few,TRBV20-1,15,CSAPQSGRATDTQYF,TGCAGTGCTCCCCAGAGCGGGAGGGCCACAGATACGCAGTATTTT
TRBJ2-7,.,.,TRBV20-1,11,CSASKVYEQYF,TGCAGTGCTAGTAAGGTCTACGAGCAGTACTTC
TRBJ2-3,.,.,TRBV7-7,14,CASSLGHGGDAQYF,TGTGCTAGCAGCTTAGGGCACGGAGGAGATGCGCAGTATTTT
TRBJ2-1,TRBD2,few,TRBV30,15,CAWRTSGRTRDEQFF,TGTGCCTGGAGGACTAGCGGGAGAACTAGGGATGAGCAGTTCTTC
TRBJ1-5,.,many,TRBV20-1,12,CSARSNNQPQHF,TGCAGTGCTAGATCAAACAATCAGCCCCAGCATTTT
TRBJ1-5,.,.,TRBV28,14,CASSFTSRSQPQHF,TGTGCCAGCAGTTTTACGAGCAGGTCTCAGCCCCAGCATTTT
TRBJ2-5,.,few,TRBV3-1,13,CASSQDVRETQYF,TGTGCCAGCAGCCAAGACGTTAGGGAGACCCAGTACTTC
TRBJ2-7,.,.,TRBV6-1,12,CAIAPRVGEQYF,TGTGCCATCGCCCCGAGGGTCGGCGAGCAGTACTTC
TRBJ2-1,TRBD2,many,TRBV5-1,18,CASSFSTIAGVVHNEQFF,TGCGCCAGCAGCTTTTCTACTATCGCGGGAGTCGTCCACAATGAGCAGTTCTTC
TRBJ2-7,.,few,TRBV2,14,CASSLPHGGVEQNF,TGTGCCAGCAGTCTCCCCCATGGCGGGGTCGAGCAGAACTTC
TRBJ1-1,TRBD1,.,TRBV9,15,CASSLMDRGNTEAFF,TGTGCCAGCAGCTTAATGGACAGGGGGAACACTGAAGCTTTCTTT
TRBJ2-3,.,few,TRBV5-1,15,CASRIDSSSTDTQYF,TGCGCCAGCAGGATTGACAGCTCTAGCACAGATACGCAGTATTTT
TRBJ1-6,TRBD1,few,TRBV20-1,16,CSARPPTGTANSPLHF,TGCAGTGCTAGACCGCCGACCGGGACAGCCAATTCACCCCTCCACTTT
TRBJ2-3,TRBD2,.,TRBV20-1,16,CSASAPKTGGADTQYF,TGCAGTGCTAGTGCCCCCAAAACGGGAGGCGCAGATACGCAGTATTTT
TRBJ1-2,.,many,TRBV7-9,13,CASSPGEGYGYTF,TGTGCCAGCAGCCCCGGTGAGGGCTATGGCTACACCTTC
TRBJ1-2,.,.,TRBV30,15,CAGSGPEVRGYGYTF,TGTGCCGGGAGTGGCCCGGAGGTGAGAGGCTATGGCTACACCTTC
TRBJ2-1,TRBD2,many,TRBV27,16,CASSPRSGNSYNEQFF,TGTGCCAGCAGTCCGAGGAGCGGGAACTCCTACAATGAGCAGTTCTTC
TRBJ2-1,.,.,TRBV5-1,15,CASTPRGVAYNEQFF,TGCGCCAGCACTCCCCGCGGGGTCGCCTACAATGAGCAGTTCTTC
TRBJ1-5,.,many,TRBV20-1,16,CSATAMGGIGDQPQHF,TGCAGTGCTACTGCGATGGGAGGGATCGGGGATCAGCCCCAGCATTTT
TRBJ2-3,.,.,TRBV20-1,15,CSAQRGEGLGDTQYF,TGCAGTGCCCAGAGGGGGGAGGGGTTGGGAGATACGCAGTATTTT
TRBJ1-1,.,.,TRBV18,15,CASSPRTEMNTEAFF,TGTGCCAGCTCACCCCGGACAGAAATGAACACTGAAGCTTTCTTT
TRBJ2-3,.,.,TRBV12-3/TRBV12-4,13,CASSFGTQVAQYF,TGTGCCAGCAGTTTTGGGACACAAGTGGCGCAGTATTTT
TRBJ2-1,.,.,TRBV28,14,CASSSTGGFNEQFF,TGTGCCAGCAGTTCGACGGGGGGCTTCAATGAGCAGTTCTTC
TRBJ2-2,.,few,TRBV6-1,12,CASSEIARELFF,TGTGCCAGCAGTGAAATAGCCCGGGAGCTGTTTTTT
TRBJ1-1,.,.,TRBV5-1,14,CASSLDRSWTEAFF,TGCGCCAGCAGCTTGGATCGAAGCTGGACTGAAGCTTTCTTT
TRBJ2-7,.,many,TRBV7-9,11,CASSLGQDTYF,TGTGCCAGCAGCTTAGGACAAGACACGTACTTC